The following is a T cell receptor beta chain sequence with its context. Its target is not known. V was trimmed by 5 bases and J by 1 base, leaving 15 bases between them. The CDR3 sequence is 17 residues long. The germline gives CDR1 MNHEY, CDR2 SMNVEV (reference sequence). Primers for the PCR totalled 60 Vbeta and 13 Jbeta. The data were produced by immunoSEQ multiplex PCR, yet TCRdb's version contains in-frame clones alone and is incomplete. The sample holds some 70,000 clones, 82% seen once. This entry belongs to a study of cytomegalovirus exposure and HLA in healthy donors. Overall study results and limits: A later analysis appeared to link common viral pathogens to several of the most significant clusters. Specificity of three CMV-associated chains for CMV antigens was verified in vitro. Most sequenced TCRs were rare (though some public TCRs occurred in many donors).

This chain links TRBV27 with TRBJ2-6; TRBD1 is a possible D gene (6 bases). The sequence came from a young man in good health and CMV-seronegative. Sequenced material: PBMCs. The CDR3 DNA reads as TGTGCCAGCAGTCCGGGACAAATCATTTCTGGGGCCAACGTCCTGACTTTC. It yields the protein CASSPGQIISGANVLTF. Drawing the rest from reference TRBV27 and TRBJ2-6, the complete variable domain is EAQVTQNPRYLITVTGKKLTVTCSQNMNHEYMSWYRQDPGLGLRQIYYSMNVEVTDKGDVPEGYKVSRKEKRNFPLILESPSPNQTSLYFCASSPGQIISGANVLTFGAGSRLTVL.